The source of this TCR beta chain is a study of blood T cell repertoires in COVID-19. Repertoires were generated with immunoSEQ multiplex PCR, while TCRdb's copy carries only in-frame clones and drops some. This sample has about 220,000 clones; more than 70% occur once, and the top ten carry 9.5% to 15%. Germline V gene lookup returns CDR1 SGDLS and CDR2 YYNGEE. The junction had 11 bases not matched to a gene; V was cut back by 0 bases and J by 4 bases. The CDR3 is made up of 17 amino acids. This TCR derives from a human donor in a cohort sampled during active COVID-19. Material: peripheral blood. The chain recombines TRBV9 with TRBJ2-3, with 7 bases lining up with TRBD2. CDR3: CASSVATRGGSPDTQYF. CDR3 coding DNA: TGTGCCAGCAGCGTAGCTACTCGGGGCGGGAGCCCAGATACGCAGTATTTT.